This entry features one T cell receptor (beta chain) sequence. The record originates from a study of blood T cell repertoires in COVID-19. Trimming cost V 3 bases and J 2 bases; bases outside gene matches: 3. Germline CDR1 and CDR2: MGHDK and SYGVNS. This CDR3 comprises 14 residues. Researchers sorted participants into cohorts using their self-reported clinical history. All recovered Cohort 3 donors got two negative PCRs, got clearance, or saw symptom resolution. Here immunoSEQ multiplex PCR was the method, and the copy in TCRdb shows in-frame clones only, minus some. The sample carries a few hundred thousand clones, approximately 85% recorded once.

Sample: PBMCs or T cells enriched from blood (not recorded which). The sequence was collected from a woman in her twenties or thirties who had recovered from COVID-19. The chain uses TRBV25-1 and TRBJ1-2; 7 positions agree with TRBD1. In DNA form, the CDR3 reads TGTGCCAGCAGTGAGGAACAGGGGAACTATGGCTACACCTTC. Its protein is CASSEEQGNYGYTF.